Following are 30 T cell receptor beta chains from one sample sequenced in a study of regulatory T cells in long-lasting Graves disease. Building of the TCR beta libraries involved iRepertoire HTBI primers and Arm-PCR of CDR3 regions. TCRdb recomputed calls from the multiplex PCR reads with MiXCR, one row per CDR3 protein. The data hold about 530,000 distinct CDR3 sequences, with 15% to 20% observed a single time. Time point specified: newly diagnosed GD, antithyroid drugs for less than 3 months. Generation of the TCR library employed RNA extracted from PBMCs. This sample was shared with a second study, whose subject was T cells in Graves' hyperthyroidism and ophthalmopathy.

The sequencing used peripheral blood mononuclear cells (PBMCs), collected at new diagnosis, from a patient treated with antithyroid drugs. These receptors were collected from a woman aged 35-65 years with Graves disease.

Worth noting for this clonotype: Its ends do not fully match the called genes, so a read error is possible. The V call is TRBV6-1, the J call TRBJ2-7; D possibly matches TRBD1 or TRBD2 (6 bases each). This CDR3 is 8 amino acids long. Per the germline V gene, CDR1 is MNHNS and CDR2 is SASEGT. The chain's CDR3 is CTSKGGYF. Written as DNA, the CDR3 is TGTACCAGCAAGGGGGGGTACTTC.

The J gene is TRBJ1-1, the V gene TRBV6-1, with D maybe TRBD1 (5 bases). V lost 7 bases and J lost 0, with 27 bases in between. This CDR3 has 19 residues. Germline assignment: CDR1 MNHNS and CDR2 SASEGT. The CDR3 nucleotides are TGTGCCAGCACATTAGAGGGACGGAGGCTTAGAGGTGTGAACACTGAAGCTTTCTTT. Protein product: CASTLEGRRLRGVNTEAFF.

A few counts support this clonotype. The chain couples TRBV19 to TRBJ1-5; 9 nucleotides align to TRBD1. Germline V gives CDR1 LNHDA, CDR2 SQIVND (reference sequence). V gave up 9 bases and J gave up 8 bases; unmatched junction bases: 8. The CDR3 contains 13 residues. The CDR3, as DNA: TGTGCCAGCCCAGACAGGGGGGGTAAGCCCCAGCATTTT. Translating gives CASPDRGGKPQHF.

The genes are TRBV12-3 or TRBV12-4 and TRBJ2-2; possible D gene TRBD2, 6 bases. The CDR3 consists of 15 residues. V lost 7 bases and J 7 bases, leaving 19 bases between the germline ends. CDR3 nucleotides: TGTGCCAGCACCCGGGACTCAGCGGCGGGCGGGGAGCTGTTTTTT. Translating gives CASTRDSAAGGELFF.

This clonotype was detected only a few times. V is TRBV4-1 and J is TRBJ1-2; 7 bases match TRBD1. The J segment lost 2 bases and the V segment lost 5 bases, leaving 8 bases of the junction unmatched. The CDR3 extends over 15 amino acids. Germline values: CDR1 MGHRA, CDR2 YSYEKL. The CDR3 loop reads CASSELRGRNYGYTF. Written as DNA, the CDR3 is TGCGCCAGCAGCGAGTTGAGGGGGCGGAACTATGGCTACACCTTC.

The genes are TRBV20-1 and TRBJ2-5; a possible D gene is TRBD2 (7 bases). In germline, CDR1 is DFQATT, CDR2 SNEGSKA (reference sequence). Deletions cut 2 bases from V and 4 bases from J, with 17 bases between. The CDR3 has 15 residues. CDR3 sequence reads: CSARTASGGGETQYF. The CDR3 DNA is TGCAGTGCTAGAACGGCTAGCGGAGGGGGAGAGACCCAGTACTTC.

This clonotype was observed a handful of times. V and J are TRBV5-4 and TRBJ2-1; a weak D match, TRBD1 (6 bases). V was shortened by 2 bases and J by 4 bases, with 13 bases between the two germline ends. The CDR3 has 15 residues. The V gene's germline CDR1 is SGHNT and CDR2 YYREEE (reference sequence). CDR3 nucleotides: TGTGCCAGCAGCTTTCTGGCTAGGGGGTACAATGAGCAGTTCTTC. Translating it yields CASSFLARGYNEQFF. Full variable domain (rest looked up from reference TRBV5-4 and TRBJ2-1): ETGVTQSPTHLIKTRGQQVTLRCSSQSGHNTVSWYQQALGQGPQFIFQYYREEENGRGNFPPRFSGLQFPNYSSELNVNALELDDSALYLCASSFLARGYNEQFFGPGTRLTVL.

This clonotype was observed at least ten times. The chain joins TRBV28 to TRBJ2-7; TRBD2 agrees at 11 bases. The CDR3 covers 15 residues. Germline V gives CDR1 MDHEN, CDR2 SYDVKM. J lost 2 bases, V lost 6 bases, and 6 bases had no gene match. The CDR3 sequence is CASRRGLAGAYEQYF. As DNA, the CDR3 is TGTGCCAGCAGACGTGGACTAGCGGGCGCCTACGAGCAGTACTTC. Combining the CDR3 with reference TRBV28 and TRBJ2-7 gives the whole variable domain DVKVTQSSRYLVKRTGEKVFLECVQDMDHENMFWYRQDPGLGLRLIYFSYDVKMKEKGDIPEGYSVSREKKERFSLILESASTNQTSMYLCASRRGLAGAYEQYFGPGTRLTVT.

This clonotype was observed many times. The chain combines TRBV27 with TRBJ1-6; unclear D gene. The CDR3 length is 14 residues. CDR1 is MNHEY, CDR2 SMNVEV, per germline (reference sequence). Trimming shortened V by 6 bases and J by 6 bases, and 12 bases separated the two germline ends. CDR3 in amino acids: CASRHPTGNSPLHF. Written as DNA, the CDR3 is TGTGCCAGCAGGCACCCAACGGGTAATTCACCCCTCCACTTT.

This clonotype was seen many times. J is TRBJ2-1 and V is TRBV11-2; D perhaps matches TRBD2 (6 bases). This CDR3 spans 15 amino acids. Between the trimmed V and J ends, which lost 4 bases and 1 base, there was a span of 11 bases. Germline V CDR1 and CDR2: SGHAT, FQNNGV. The CDR3 reads CASSSGLQSYNEQFF. The DNA for the CDR3 is TGTGCCAGCAGCTCGGGACTGCAATCCTACAATGAGCAGTTCTTC.

This clonotype was picked up a small number of times. The chain has TRBV6-5 and TRBJ2-1; 12 positions agree with TRBD2. CDR3 size: 17 residues. Germline CDR1 and CDR2: MNHEY and SVGAGI. V shed 4 bases and J 7 bases; nucleotides not matched to a gene: 11. CDR3 nucleotide sequence: TGTGCCAGCAGTTCCACTAGCGGGGGGACCGTAAGGAATGAGCAGTTCTTC. Protein: CASSSTSGGTVRNEQFF.

Many counts were recorded for this clonotype. The gene calls are TRBV24-1 and TRBJ2-1; TRBD2 might be the D (5 bases). V was clipped by 9 bases and J by 0 bases, with 11 bases between them. Germline values: CDR1 KGHDR, CDR2 SFDVKD. There are 14 residues in the CDR3. CDR3 bases: TGTGCCACCTCCCCGGGGTACTCCTACAATGAGCAGTTCTTC. It yields the protein CATSPGYSYNEQFF.

The V gene is TRBV29-1, the J gene TRBJ2-7; D is uncertain. V gave up 0 bases and J gave up 2 bases, with 14 bases separating them. Looked up from germline, CDR1 is SQVTM and CDR2 is ANQGSEA. The CDR3 loop spans 15 amino acids. CDR3: CSVEDGRTSTYEQYF. CDR3 in DNA: TGCAGCGTTGAAGATGGCCGGACGTCGACCTACGAGCAGTACTTC.

This clonotype was picked up many times. CDR3 coding DNA: TGTGCCAGCAGTCGATCAGGGGGCGGAGAGCAGTTCTTC. Translation: CASSRSGGGEQFF. The V gene is TRBV6-1, the J gene TRBJ2-1; TRBD1 agrees at 8 bases. Germline assignment: CDR1 MNHNS and CDR2 SASEGT. After removal of 5 bases from V and 10 bases from J, the junction contained 7 bases not matched to a gene. CDR3 length equals 13 residues.

The J gene is TRBJ2-1, the V gene TRBV5-5; D unresolved. Deletions cut 2 bases from V and 0 bases from J, with 15 bases between. The germline CDR1 and CDR2 sequences are SGHKS and YYEKEE (reference sequence). The CDR3 contains 17 residues. The CDR3, as DNA: TGTGCCAGCAGCTTATTTTCAAGCAGTAGCTCCTACAATGAGCAGTTCTTC. It translates to CASSLFSSSSSYNEQFF.

Many counts were recorded for this clonotype. The chain uses TRBV2 and TRBJ2-4; the D gene could be TRBD1 or TRBD2 (5 bases each). Trimming cost V 6 bases and J 16 bases, with 13 bases left between them. Germline assignment: CDR1 SNHLY and CDR2 FYNNEI. There are 10 residues in the CDR3. CDR3 DNA: TGTGCCAGCAGATCCGGGACGGATTACTTC. Translation gives CASRSGTDYF.

This clonotype was detected many times. The J gene is TRBJ2-1, the V gene TRBV12-3 or TRBV12-4; 8 bases align to TRBD2. The CDR3 runs 14 residues. The trim removed 5 bases at V and 5 bases at J, leaving 5 bases unmatched. The CDR3 region has the DNA TGTGCCAGCAGTAAACTAGCGGCTGACAATGAGCAGTTCTTC. This translates into CASSKLAADNEQFF.

This clonotype was seen a few times. The junction differs from germline at one of its ends, possibly a read error. V is TRBV18 and J is TRBJ1-4; unclear D gene. CDR3 length equals 15 residues. Germline V gives CDR1 KGHSH, CDR2 LQKENI. The CDR3 protein is CASSPRRGHNERLFF. CDR3 DNA sequence: TGTGCCAGCTCACCACGTCGCGGTCATAATGAAAGACTGTTTTTT.

V usage is TRBV29-1 and J usage is TRBJ1-1, with a possible D match to TRBD1 (6 bases). The germline V gene has CDR1 SQVTM and CDR2 ANQGSEA. CDR3 length: 14 residues. Trimming removed 7 bases at V and 1 base at J, with 16 bases between. Here the CDR3 DNA reads TGCAGCGGTTACGGGACACCGGAGAACACTGAAGCTTTCTTT. Translating gives CSGYGTPENTEAFF.

This clonotype has ten or more counts. The V and J genes are TRBV7-3 and TRBJ2-2; D might be TRBD1 (5 bases). V dropped 4 bases and J dropped 6 bases, with 6 bases sitting between them. This CDR3 region has 12 residues. Per the germline V gene, CDR1 is SGHTA and CDR2 is FQGTGA. CDR3 region: CASSSGSGELFF. CDR3 nucleotide sequence: TGTGCCAGCAGCTCAGGGTCCGGGGAGCTGTTTTTT.

The V call is TRBV15, the J call TRBJ2-1; no firm D call. Germline lookup yields CDR1 LNHNV and CDR2 YYDKDF (reference sequence). V lost 5 bases and J 5 bases, leaving 7 bases between the germline ends. This CDR3 spans 12 amino acids. In DNA form, the CDR3 reads TGTGCCACCAGCTCAACAGACAATGAGCAGTTCTTC. Translated, it gives CATSSTDNEQFF.

The rearrangement links TRBV29-1 to TRBJ1-2; D perhaps matches TRBD1 (6 bases). Trimming pared 7 bases from V and 8 bases from J, leaving 26 bases between. Germline loops: CDR1 SQVTM, CDR2 ANQGSEA. CDR3 length equals 15 residues. CDR3 residues: CSAGTTRFEPPGYTF. The CDR3 nucleotides read TGCAGCGCGGGGACAACCAGGTTTGAACCCCCGGGCTACACCTTC.

Written as DNA, the CDR3 is TGCGCCAGCAGCCATCCTCCGACAGGGAACACTGAAGCTTTCTTT. Translating gives CASSHPPTGNTEAFF. The V and J genes are TRBV4-1 and TRBJ1-1; the D gene is possibly TRBD1 (6 bases). The CDR3 runs to 15 residues. CDR1 is MGHRA and CDR2 is YSYEKL in the germline V gene. Deletions cut 3 bases from V and 1 base from J, with 12 bases between.

The rearrangement links TRBV12-3 or TRBV12-4 to TRBJ2-5, with no clear D. With 5 bases removed from V and 0 bases from J, the gap between germline ends came to 7 bases. CDR3 length: 13 residues. The CDR3 loop reads CASSISYQETQYF. As DNA, the CDR3 is TGTGCCAGCAGTATTTCGTACCAAGAGACCCAGTACTTC.

With respect to this clonotype: It may be a read error: a sequence one base away is much more abundant. This chain links TRBV6-5 with TRBJ1-1; D remains unclear. V lost 2 bases to trimming and J lost 1 base, with 8 bases between them. Germline-derived CDR1 and CDR2 are MNHEY and SVGAGI. The CDR3 is 14 residues long. In DNA, the CDR3 is TGTGCCAGCAGTTACCCTACAGAGAACACTGAAGCTTTCTTT. Translated: CASSYPTENTEAFF.

This clonotype was seen many times. The chain combines TRBV5-6 with TRBJ2-3; 8 bases are a match to TRBD2. Germline V lookup: CDR1 SGHDT, CDR2 YYEEEE. J was trimmed by 2 bases and V by 1 base; bases with no gene match: 6. CDR3 size: 16 residues. CDR3 sequence reads: CASSLIERGFTDTQYF. CDR3 nucleotide sequence: TGTGCCAGCAGCTTGATCGAGCGGGGGTTCACAGATACGCAGTATTTT.

Ten or more counts support this clonotype. The rearrangement links TRBV2 to TRBJ2-3, with D possibly matching TRBD2 (6 bases). This CDR3 spans 14 amino acids. Trimming cost V 6 bases and J 4 bases, with 14 bases left between them. Germline V gene data show CDR1 as SNHLY and CDR2 as FYNNEI. As DNA, the CDR3 is TGTGCCAGCAGCTCCTCCTCGGGGGCAGATACGCAGTATTTT. Residues: CASSSSSGADTQYF.

On this clonotype: A much larger clone sits a single nucleotide away, making a read error possible. The V and J genes are TRBV9 and TRBJ1-4, with a weak D call TRBD1 (5 bases). Trimming stripped 0 bases from V and 6 bases from J, with 9 bases between. CDR3 length: 14 amino acids. Germline V lookup: CDR1 SGDLS, CDR2 YYNGEE. Written as DNA, the CDR3 is TGTGCCAGCAGCGTAGGACAGCTTGATGAAAAACTGTTTTTT. Amino acids: CASSVGQLDEKLFF. Based on the CDR3 plus reference TRBV9 and TRBJ1-4, the full variable domain is DSGVTQTPKHLITATGQRVTLRCSPRSGDLSVYWYQQSLDQGLQFLIQYYNGEERAKGNILERFSAQQFPDLHSELNLSSLELGDSALYFCASSVGQLDEKLFFGSGTQLSVL.

The sample holds many counts of this clonotype. The CDR3 reads CAISNGQYSNQPQHF. The CDR3 bases are TGTGCCATCAGTAATGGACAGTATAGCAATCAGCCCCAGCATTTT. The V call is TRBV10-3, the J call TRBJ1-5; possibly TRBD1 for D (6 bases). There are 15 residues in the CDR3. CDR1 and CDR2 (germline): ENHRY, SYGVKD. V lost 5 bases and J 0 bases, leaving 11 bases between the germline ends.

This clonotype was counted ten times or more. The J gene is TRBJ1-5, the V gene TRBV30; D gene ambiguous. The CDR3 runs to 13 residues. Germline loops: CDR1 GTSNPN, CDR2 SVGIG (reference sequence). Trimming pared 2 bases from V and 8 bases from J, leaving 13 bases between. DNA for the CDR3: TGTGCCTGGAGTCCCTACGGTCCTGAGCCCCAGCATTTT. Its protein is CAWSPYGPEPQHF.